These T cell receptor beta chains were read from a single sample in a study of blood T cells in healthy people across ages. Using its own MiXCR run on the 5' RACE reads, TCRdb lists one record per CDR3 protein. The sample consists of roughly 800,000 distinct CDR3 sequences, about 62% of them appearing once. Sequencing input: blood. The receptors shown here come from a man aged 25-40 years in good health. Each CDR3 is given without its conserved first and last residue. Fields, in order: J gene, V gene, D gene, CDR3 protein. A D gene is named only where the DNA matches it firmly.

TRBJ2-7	TRBV20-1	-	SARDPRTSYEQY
TRBJ2-5	TRBV7-2	-	ARGTDKEETQY
TRBJ2-1	TRBV11-2	-	ASSRQPAGAGPSYNEQF
TRBJ2-5	TRBV20-1	-	SATTGETQY
TRBJ2-7	TRBV6-2/TRBV6-3	-	ASSLPTGTYEQY
TRBJ2-1	TRBV6-1	TRBD2	ASSGQTSGTFARQF
TRBJ1-2	TRBV20-1	-	SARDRSDNYGYT
TRBJ2-1	TRBV20-1	TRBD2	SARGGTSDYNEQF
TRBJ2-7	TRBV20-1	-	SASKPQPSYEQY
TRBJ2-7	TRBV20-1	-	SASGLKVEQY
TRBJ2-1	TRBV30	TRBD2	AWSGLAGNEQF
TRBJ2-5	TRBV7-2	-	ASTQLINSGETQY
TRBJ1-4	TRBV29-1	-	SGRQGANEKLF
TRBJ2-1	TRBV11-2	-	ASSLDGAHNEQF
TRBJ1-2	TRBV7-3	TRBD1	ASSLEGTGPDGYT
TRBJ2-5	TRBV20-1	-	SALRLRTQETQY
TRBJ2-4	TRBV20-1	-	SARTQRVAKNIQY
TRBJ2-1	TRBV27	TRBD2	ASSLLAGNTYNEQF
TRBJ2-1	TRBV29-1	-	SHGLTGHNEQF
TRBJ2-5	TRBV2	-	ASIQQEETQY
-	TRBV6-5	-	ASSYSIGSSVYEQY
TRBJ2-6	TRBV7-3	-	ASSRRSGANVLT
TRBJ1-1	TRBV11-1	TRBD1	ASRQTGVTEAF
TRBJ2-7	TRBV20-1	TRBD1	SARSIQTGSYEQY
TRBJ2-3	TRBV6-2/TRBV6-3	TRBD2	ASSPSGVGIDTQY
TRBJ2-7	TRBV28	-	ATGTPSYEQY
TRBJ2-7	TRBV20-1	-	SARKAPTYEQY
TRBJ2-7	TRBV3-1	TRBD2	ASSRGLAGISYEQY
TRBJ2-1	TRBV7-9	TRBD2	VSSPRTSGARNEQF
TRBJ2-7	TRBV12-3/TRBV12-4	TRBD2	ASSRRLAGGTYNEQY
TRBJ2-1	TRBV25-1	-	ASMVGAGEQF
TRBJ2-3	TRBV4-3	TRBD2	ASSQDGGGTDTQY
TRBJ2-7	TRBV4-1	-	ASSPRDTTYEQY
TRBJ1-2	TRBV6-1	TRBD1	ASWTGSASNYGYT
TRBJ1-5	TRBV4-1	-	ASSQAGSGDQPQH
TRBJ2-5	TRBV29-1	TRBD2	SVERLAIGETQY
-	TRBV28	TRBD1	ASSPPTGVSYEQY
TRBJ1-5	TRBV4-2	-	ASSQDRRQPQH
TRBJ2-3	TRBV27	TRBD2	ASTWLAGSPDTQY
TRBJ2-2	TRBV28	TRBD1	ASSLWPRGLAGELF
TRBJ2-1	TRBV29-1	-	SITIPYNEQF
TRBJ2-1	TRBV4-2	TRBD1	ASSHPRDRGPSSSYNEQF
-	TRBV21-1	-	ASSKWDRAQVGTYEQY
TRBJ2-7	TRBV7-9	-	ASSFGQTITQQY
TRBJ2-7	TRBV4-1	TRBD2	ASSHGPGGGSYEQY
TRBJ2-5	TRBV10-3	-	AISESKGGRGKETQY
TRBJ1-1	TRBV20-1	-	SAWSSGNTEAF
TRBJ2-5	TRBV21-1	-	ASSKEAGRETQY
TRBJ1-1	TRBV20-1	-	SARDYPGAPNTEAF
TRBJ2-1	TRBV6-6	-	ASSYLDYPYNEQF
TRBJ2-1	TRBV7-9	TRBD2	ASSPGASGDYNEQF
TRBJ2-3	TRBV29-1	-	SVVHRDMKQY
TRBJ1-1	TRBV21-1	-	ASSKALGIRPNTEAF
TRBJ2-2	TRBV12-3/TRBV12-4	-	ASSFGWEQNTGELF
TRBJ2-6	TRBV27	-	ASARGQANSGANVLT
TRBJ2-7	TRBV5-1	TRBD2	ASSGGLGDHEQY
TRBJ2-7	TRBV9	-	ASSVLGDGSYEQY
TRBJ2-1	TRBV6-5	-	ASSYNYNEQF
TRBJ2-3	TRBV7-2	-	ASSIAGIDTQY